This T cell receptor (beta chain) was recorded in a study of early T cells in non-severe SARS-CoV-2 infection. Study-level background: From unsorted whole blood, bulk RNA was sequenced, and the chains remained unpaired.

TCRdb re-derived calls from the 5' RACE reads in MiXCR, one entry per CDR3 protein. The sample gives roughly 83,000 distinct CDR3 sequences, roughly 10% of which show up once; over 7% is in the top ten. The sample holds a few counts of this clonotype. V gave up 2 bases and J gave up 3 bases, with 20 bases separating them. Germline lookup yields CDR1 MNHEY and CDR2 SVGAGI. The CDR3 has 17 amino acids. The source is an adult who was a healthcare worker with PCR-confirmed SARS-CoV-2 infection or an uninfected control (not recorded which). The source was whole blood, collected at baseline. This rearrangement joins TRBV6-5 to TRBJ2-7; perhaps TRBD1 as D (6 bases). CDR3 amino acids: CASSYQKPGQLIYEQYF. The CDR3 nucleotides are TGTGCCAGCAGTTACCAAAAACCAGGACAGCTTATCTACGAGCAGTACTTC.